The rows below give T cell receptor beta chains drawn from one sample of a study of chemoradiotherapy in HPV16-positive cancers. The method was immunoSEQ multiplex PCR; TCRdb's version includes in-frame clones alone and lacks a portion of them. In the table there are 20,000 to 25,000 clones, around 78% of which are singletons. The biological material was taken from a patient who underwent chemoradiotherapy. Receptors originate from a human donor with HPV-associated anogenital cancer. Each CDR3 is given with its conserved first and last residue. The D gene is left open where the match is weak. Clone size is shown for a subset of rows, as once, few, many or a class of expanded clone.

size: .; V: TRBV7-3; D: TRBD1; J: TRBJ2-5; CDR3: CASSLKTGGRETQYF; DNA: TGTGCCAGCAGCCTAAAAACAGGGGGCAGGGAGACCCAGTACTTC
size: .; V: TRBV7-4; D: TRBD1; J: TRBJ1-3; CDR3: CASNPRLDRASGNTIYF; DNA: TGTGCCAGCAACCCCCGCCTCGACAGGGCCTCTGGAAACACCATATATTTT
size: .; V: TRBV11-2; D: TRBD1; J: TRBJ2-3; CDR3: CASSLGGRGSDTQYF; DNA: TGTGCCAGCAGCTTAGGGGGCAGGGGGTCAGATACGCAGTATTTT
size: .; V: TRBV27; D: .; J: TRBJ2-2; CDR3: CASSMAGITGELFF; DNA: TGTGCCAGCAGCATGGCGGGGATAACCGGGGAGCTGTTTTTT
size: .; V: TRBV5-1; D: .; J: TRBJ1-6; CDR3: CASSLASAEGGHSPLHF; DNA: TGCGCCAGCAGCTTGGCCAGCGCAGAGGGCGGGCATTCACCCCTCCACTTT
size: few; V: TRBV5-1; D: .; J: TRBJ1-6; CDR3: CASSLAGDNSPLHF; DNA: TGCGCCAGCAGCTTGGCAGGTGATAATTCACCCCTCCACTTT
size: few; V: TRBV18; D: TRBD2; J: TRBJ2-7; CDR3: CASSLSSGSHEQYF; DNA: TGTGCCAGCTCACTGTCTAGCGGGAGCCACGAGCAGTACTTC
size: .; V: TRBV19; D: .; J: TRBJ1-2; CDR3: CASSIVGRGYTF; DNA: TGTGCCAGTAGTATAGTTGGCCGTGGCTACACCTTC
size: .; V: TRBV6-5; D: TRBD1; J: TRBJ1-1; CDR3: CASSYSGQGNTEAFF; DNA: TGTGCCAGCAGTTACTCAGGACAGGGTAACACTGAAGCTTTCTTT
size: .; V: TRBV5-4; D: .; J: TRBJ1-1; CDR3: CASSLGAGGAFF; DNA: TGTGCCAGCAGCTTGGGGGCGGGAGGGGCTTTCTTT
size: .; V: TRBV30; D: TRBD1; J: TRBJ1-3; CDR3: CAWSGGQSYTIYF; DNA: TGTGCCTGGAGTGGGGGACAGTCTTACACCATATATTTT
size: .; V: TRBV2; D: TRBD2; J: TRBJ2-7; CDR3: CASGRAKGAEQYF; DNA: TGTGCCAGCGGGAGGGCTAAAGGTGCCGAGCAGTACTTC
size: .; V: TRBV18; D: .; J: TRBJ2-5; CDR3: CASSPSGQGVTQYF; DNA: TGTGCCAGCTCACCTTCGGGGCAAGGGGTGACCCAGTACTTC
size: few; V: TRBV7-2; D: .; J: TRBJ2-6; CDR3: CASKGQLSGANVLTF; DNA: TGTGCCAGCAAAGGACAGCTTTCTGGGGCCAACGTCCTGACTTTC
size: few; V: TRBV11-3; D: .; J: TRBJ2-2; CDR3: CASSSFNSPGELFF; DNA: TGTGCCAGCAGCTCGTTCAACAGTCCCGGGGAGCTGTTTTTT
size: .; V: TRBV28; D: TRBD2; J: TRBJ2-3; CDR3: CASSSPLGREDYTDTQYF; DNA: TGTGCCAGCAGTTCACCGCTCGGGCGGGAGGACTACACAGATACGCAGTATTTT
size: .; V: TRBV30; D: .; J: TRBJ1-4; CDR3: CAWSAYGSNEKLFF; DNA: TGTGCCTGGAGTGCCTACGGGAGTAATGAAAAACTGTTTTTT
size: .; V: TRBV19; D: .; J: TRBJ2-2; CDR3: CASSFQGFTGELFF; DNA: TGTGCCAGTTCATTCCAGGGCTTCACCGGGGAGCTGTTTTTT
size: few; V: TRBV20-1; D: .; J: TRBJ1-1; CDR3: CSAMSLTEAFF; DNA: TGCAGTGCTATGTCTCTCACTGAAGCTTTCTTT
size: .; V: TRBV7-9; D: .; J: TRBJ2-1; CDR3: CASSQFIGMWANEQFF; DNA: TGTGCCAGCAGCCAATTCATCGGGATGTGGGCGAATGAGCAGTTCTTC
size: few; V: TRBV6-6; D: TRBD1; J: TRBJ1-1; CDR3: CASIRTGGTEAFF; DNA: TGTGCCAGCATCCGGACAGGGGGCACTGAAGCTTTCTTT
size: .; V: TRBV19; D: .; J: TRBJ2-7; CDR3: CASSLKSSYEQYF; DNA: TGTGCCAGTAGTCTCAAGAGCTCCTACGAGCAGTACTTC
size: once; V: TRBV5-6; D: TRBD2; J: TRBJ2-7; CDR3: CASSPLGAGDYEQYF; DNA: TGTGCCAGCAGCCCGTTAGGGGCGGGGGATTACGAGCAGTACTTC
size: few; V: TRBV20-1; D: .; J: TRBJ2-7; CDR3: CSARVVNEQYF; DNA: TGCAGTGCTAGAGTAGTCAACGAGCAGTACTTC
size: once; V: TRBV4-3; D: .; J: TRBJ2-1; CDR3: CASSQVVADEQFF; DNA: TGCGCCAGCAGCCAAGTTGTTGCCGATGAGCAGTTCTTC
size: .; V: TRBV7-9; D: .; J: TRBJ1-1; CDR3: CASSNQGEAFF; DNA: TGTGCCAGCAGCAACCAGGGTGAAGCTTTCTTT
size: .; V: TRBV4-1; D: TRBD1; J: TRBJ1-4; CDR3: CASSQAGTGLEKLFF; DNA: TGCGCCAGCAGCCAAGCCGGGACAGGGCTTGAAAAACTGTTTTTT
size: .; V: TRBV6-6; D: .; J: TRBJ1-1; CDR3: CASRLREGVRAEAFF; DNA: TGTGCCAGCAGACTTCGGGAGGGAGTCCGGGCTGAAGCTTTCTTT
size: .; V: TRBV30; D: .; J: TRBJ1-3; CDR3: CAWSEVGNTIYF; DNA: TGTGCCTGGAGTGAGGTGGGAAACACCATATATTTT
size: .; V: TRBV30; D: .; J: TRBJ2-7; CDR3: CAWSVWAGQGGRYEQYF; DNA: TGTGCCTGGAGTGTTTGGGCGGGACAAGGAGGACGGTACGAGCAGTACTTC
size: .; V: TRBV19; D: .; J: TRBJ2-1; CDR3: CASSIDSALSRQNNEQFF; DNA: TGTGCCAGTAGTATAGATTCCGCCCTTAGCCGCCAAAACAATGAGCAGTTCTTC
size: .; V: TRBV5-1; D: .; J: TRBJ2-2; CDR3: CASSLRLATNTGELFF; DNA: TGCGCCAGCAGCTTGAGGCTAGCTACGAACACCGGGGAGCTGTTTTTT
size: once; V: TRBV28; D: .; J: TRBJ1-1; CDR3: CASSHGYTEAFF; DNA: TGTGCCAGCAGCCATGGTTACACTGAAGCTTTCTTT
size: .; V: TRBV19; D: TRBD1; J: TRBJ1-5; CDR3: CASSTRGHQPQHF; DNA: TGTGCCAGTAGTACCAGGGGGCATCAGCCCCAGCATTTT
size: .; V: TRBV5-1; D: .; J: TRBJ1-5; CDR3: CASSLSGISNQPQHF; DNA: TGCGCCAGCAGCTTGTCGGGGATTAGCAATCAGCCCCAGCATTTT
size: .; V: TRBV7-9; D: .; J: TRBJ2-6; CDR3: CASSLPQGSGANVLTF; DNA: TGTGCCAGCAGCTTGCCTCAGGGATCTGGGGCCAACGTCCTGACTTTC
size: .; V: TRBV5-4; D: .; J: TRBJ2-7; CDR3: CASSLGGGSYEQYF; DNA: TGTGCCAGCAGCTTGGGAGGGGGGAGCTACGAGCAGTACTTC
size: once; V: TRBV5-6; D: .; J: TRBJ1-5; CDR3: CASSGGSGGSGVSNQPQHF; DNA: TGTGCCAGCAGCGGGGGGAGTGGGGGGTCAGGAGTTAGCAATCAGCCCCAGCATTTT
size: .; V: TRBV9; D: .; J: TRBJ1-6; CDR3: CASSEQGDSPLHF; DNA: TGTGCCAGCAGCGAACAGGGTGATTCACCCCTCCACTTT
size: .; V: TRBV5-1; D: .; J: TRBJ2-7; CDR3: CASSLDPGPNYEQYF; DNA: TGCGCCAGCAGCTTGGACCCGGGACCTAACTACGAGCAGTACTTC
size: .; V: TRBV4-2; D: TRBD2; J: TRBJ2-2; CDR3: CASSQSGILTGELFF; DNA: TGTGCCAGCAGCCAGAGCGGGATTCTCACCGGGGAGCTGTTTTTT
size: .; V: TRBV5-4; D: .; J: TRBJ2-2; CDR3: CASSSGRQNTGELFF; DNA: TGTGCCAGCAGCTCGGGGAGGCAGAACACCGGGGAGCTGTTTTTT
size: .; V: TRBV5-4; D: .; J: TRBJ2-3; CDR3: CASSLGGGAGADTQYF; DNA: TGTGCCAGCAGCTTGGGTGGGGGCGCCGGGGCAGATACGCAGTATTTT
size: .; V: TRBV9; D: TRBD1; J: TRBJ1-2; CDR3: CASSADPGGAYGYTF; DNA: TGTGCCAGCAGCGCGGATCCAGGGGGCGCCTATGGCTACACCTTC
size: .; V: TRBV5-1; D: TRBD1; J: TRBJ1-1; CDR3: CASSSGQGNTEAFF; DNA: TGCGCCAGCAGCTCAGGACAGGGGAACACTGAAGCTTTCTTT
size: few; V: TRBV28; D: .; J: TRBJ1-2; CDR3: CASSLRGNSPGYTF; DNA: TGTGCCAGCAGTCTCAGGGGAAACTCTCCTGGCTACACCTTC
size: .; V: TRBV9; D: .; J: TRBJ2-7; CDR3: CASSVGNAGKEQYF; DNA: TGTGCCAGCAGCGTAGGAAATGCAGGGAAAGAGCAGTACTTC
size: .; V: TRBV6-5; D: .; J: TRBJ2-3; CDR3: CASSGQSSTDTQYF; DNA: TGTGCCAGCAGTGGGCAGTCTAGCACAGATACGCAGTATTTT
size: once; V: TRBV30; D: TRBD1; J: TRBJ2-5; CDR3: CAWSTGQGVIETQYF; DNA: TGTGCCTGGTCAACCGGACAGGGGGTGATAGAGACCCAGTACTTC
size: .; V: TRBV5-1; D: TRBD1; J: TRBJ2-2; CDR3: CASSFRDSNTGELFF; DNA: TGCGCCAGCAGCTTCCGGGACAGTAACACCGGGGAGCTGTTTTTT